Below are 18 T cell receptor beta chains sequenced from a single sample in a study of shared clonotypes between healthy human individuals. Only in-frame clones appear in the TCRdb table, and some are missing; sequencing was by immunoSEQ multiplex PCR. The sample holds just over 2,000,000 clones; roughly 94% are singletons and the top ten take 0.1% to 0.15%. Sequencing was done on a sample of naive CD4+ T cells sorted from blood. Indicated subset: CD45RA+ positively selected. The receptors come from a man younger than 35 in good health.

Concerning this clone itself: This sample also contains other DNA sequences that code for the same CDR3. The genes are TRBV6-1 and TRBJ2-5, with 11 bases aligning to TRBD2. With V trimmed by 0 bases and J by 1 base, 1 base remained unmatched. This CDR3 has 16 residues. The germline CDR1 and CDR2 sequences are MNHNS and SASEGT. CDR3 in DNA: TGTGCCAGCAGTGAAGCGCTAGCGGGAGGCCAAGAGACCCAGTACTTC. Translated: CASSEALAGGQETQYF.

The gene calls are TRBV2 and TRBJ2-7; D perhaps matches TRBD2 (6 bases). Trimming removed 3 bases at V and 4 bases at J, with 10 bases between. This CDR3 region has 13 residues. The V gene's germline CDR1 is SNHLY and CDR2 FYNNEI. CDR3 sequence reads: CASSDWTTYEQYF. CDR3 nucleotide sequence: TGTGCCAGCAGTGATTGGACTACTTACGAGCAGTACTTC.

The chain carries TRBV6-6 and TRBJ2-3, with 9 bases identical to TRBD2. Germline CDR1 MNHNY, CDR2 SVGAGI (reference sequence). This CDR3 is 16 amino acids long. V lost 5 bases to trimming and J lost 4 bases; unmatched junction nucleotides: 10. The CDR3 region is CASSGGRREGADTQYF. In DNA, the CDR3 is TGTGCCAGCAGTGGCGGACGGCGGGAGGGCGCAGATACGCAGTATTTT.

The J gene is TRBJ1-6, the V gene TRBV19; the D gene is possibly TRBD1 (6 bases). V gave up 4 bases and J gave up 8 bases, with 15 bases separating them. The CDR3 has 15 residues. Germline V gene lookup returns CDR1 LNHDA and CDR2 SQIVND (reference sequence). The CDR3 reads CASSTQGFKYSPLHF. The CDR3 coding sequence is TGTGCCAGTAGTACCCAGGGGTTTAAGTATTCACCCCTCCACTTT.

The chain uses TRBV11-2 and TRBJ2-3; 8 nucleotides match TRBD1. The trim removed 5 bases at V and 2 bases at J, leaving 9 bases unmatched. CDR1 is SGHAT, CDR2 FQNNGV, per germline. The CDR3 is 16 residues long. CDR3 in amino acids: CASSRGRDRNTDTQYF. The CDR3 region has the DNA TGTGCCAGCAGCCGTGGGCGGGACAGGAACACAGATACGCAGTATTTT.

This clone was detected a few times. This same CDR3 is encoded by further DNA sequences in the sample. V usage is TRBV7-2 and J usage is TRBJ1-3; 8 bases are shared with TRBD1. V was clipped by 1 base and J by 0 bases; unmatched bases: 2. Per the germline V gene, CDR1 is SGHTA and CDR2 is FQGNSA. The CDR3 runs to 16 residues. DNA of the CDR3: TGTGCCAGCAGCTTAGTGGACAGGGCCTCTGGAAACACCATATATTTT. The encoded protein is CASSLVDRASGNTIYF.

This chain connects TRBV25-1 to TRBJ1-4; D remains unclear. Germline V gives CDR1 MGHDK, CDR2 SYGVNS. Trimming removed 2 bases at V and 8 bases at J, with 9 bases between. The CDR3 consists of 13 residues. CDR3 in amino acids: CASSENTLEKLFF. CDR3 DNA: TGTGCCAGCAGTGAAAATACGCTGGAAAAACTGTTTTTT.

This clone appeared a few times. The chain's CDR3 is CASGTGTENQPQHF. CDR3 in DNA: TGTGCCAGTGGTACCGGGACGGAGAATCAGCCCCAGCATTTT. The chain is built from TRBV19 and TRBJ1-5, with D perhaps TRBD1 (5 bases). CDR3 length: 14 residues. Germline V gene sequence: CDR1 LNHDA, CDR2 SQIVND (reference sequence). The V end was cut by 8 bases, the J end by 4 bases, with 15 bases between.

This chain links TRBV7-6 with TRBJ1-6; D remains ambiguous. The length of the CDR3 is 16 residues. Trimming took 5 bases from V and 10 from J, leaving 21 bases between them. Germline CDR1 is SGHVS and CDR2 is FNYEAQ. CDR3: CASSQMEATVGSPLHF. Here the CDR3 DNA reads TGTGCCAGCAGCCAGATGGAGGCCACTGTAGGGTCACCCCTCCACTTT. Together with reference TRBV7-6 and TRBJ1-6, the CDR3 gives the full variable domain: GAGVSQSPRYKVTKRGQDVALRCDPISGHVSLYWYRQALGQGPEFLTYFNYEAQQDKSGLPNDRFSAERPEGSISTLTIQRTEQRDSAMYRCASSQMEATVGSPLHFGNGTRLTVT.

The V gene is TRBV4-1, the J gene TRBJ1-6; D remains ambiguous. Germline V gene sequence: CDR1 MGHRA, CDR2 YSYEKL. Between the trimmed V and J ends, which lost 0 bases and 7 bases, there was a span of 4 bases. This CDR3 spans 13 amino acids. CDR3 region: CASSQEGNSPLHF. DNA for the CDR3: TGCGCCAGCAGCCAAGAAGGCAATTCACCCCTCCACTTT.

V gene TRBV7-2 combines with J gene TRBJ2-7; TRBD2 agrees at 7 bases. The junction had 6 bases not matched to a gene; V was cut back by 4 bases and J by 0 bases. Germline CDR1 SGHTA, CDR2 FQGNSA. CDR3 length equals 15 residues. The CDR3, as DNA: TGTGCCAGCAGCTCGAGCGGGACCAGCTCCTACGAGCAGTACTTC. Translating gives CASSSSGTSSYEQYF.

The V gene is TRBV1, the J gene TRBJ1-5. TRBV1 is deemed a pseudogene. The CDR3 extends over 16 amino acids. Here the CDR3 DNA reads TGCACCAGCAGCCGCCGACGCCGGGACCGAGATCAGCCCCAGCATTTT. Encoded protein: CTSSRRRRDRDQPQHF.

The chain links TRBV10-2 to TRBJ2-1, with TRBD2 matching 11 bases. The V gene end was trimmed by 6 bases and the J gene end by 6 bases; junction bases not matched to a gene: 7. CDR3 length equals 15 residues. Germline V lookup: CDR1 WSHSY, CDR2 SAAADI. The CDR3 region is CASSSLAGASNEQFF. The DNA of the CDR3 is TGCGCCAGCAGCTCACTAGCGGGAGCTAGCAATGAGCAGTTCTTC.

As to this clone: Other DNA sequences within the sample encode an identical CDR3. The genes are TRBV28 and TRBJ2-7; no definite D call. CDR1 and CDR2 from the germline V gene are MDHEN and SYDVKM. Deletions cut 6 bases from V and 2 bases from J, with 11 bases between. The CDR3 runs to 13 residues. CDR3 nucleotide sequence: TGTGCCAGCAGCCCGACGGGTCCCTACGAGCAGTACTTC. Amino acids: CASSPTGPYEQYF.

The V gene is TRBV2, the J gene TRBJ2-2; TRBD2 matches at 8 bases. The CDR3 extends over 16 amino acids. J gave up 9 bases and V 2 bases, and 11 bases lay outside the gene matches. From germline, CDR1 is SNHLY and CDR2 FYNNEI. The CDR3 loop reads CASSELSGRSTRELFF. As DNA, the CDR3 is TGTGCCAGCAGTGAATTAAGCGGGAGAAGTACCAGGGAGCTGTTTTTT.

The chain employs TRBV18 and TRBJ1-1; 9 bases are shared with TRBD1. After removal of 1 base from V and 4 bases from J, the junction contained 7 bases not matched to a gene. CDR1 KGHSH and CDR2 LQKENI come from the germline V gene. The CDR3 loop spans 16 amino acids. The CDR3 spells CASSPLATGGGTEAFF. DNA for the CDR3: TGTGCCAGCTCACCACTAGCGACAGGGGGGGGCACTGAAGCTTTCTTT. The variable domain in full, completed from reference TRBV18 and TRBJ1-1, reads NAGVMQNPRHLVRRRGQEARLRCSPMKGHSHVYWYRQLPEEGLKFMVYLQKENIIDESGMPKERFSAEFPKEGPSILRIQQVVRGDSAAYFCASSPLATGGGTEAFFGQGTRLTVV.

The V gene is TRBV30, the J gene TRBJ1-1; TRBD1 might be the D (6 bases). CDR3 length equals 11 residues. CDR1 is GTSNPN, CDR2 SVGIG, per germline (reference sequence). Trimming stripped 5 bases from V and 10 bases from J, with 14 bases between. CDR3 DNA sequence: TGTGCCTGGGACAGGCCATCAGTAGCTTTCTTT. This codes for CAWDRPSVAFF.

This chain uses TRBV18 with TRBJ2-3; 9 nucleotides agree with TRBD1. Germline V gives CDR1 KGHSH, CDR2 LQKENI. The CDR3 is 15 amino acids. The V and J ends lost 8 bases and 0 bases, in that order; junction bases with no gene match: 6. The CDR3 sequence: CASGRTGASTDTQYF. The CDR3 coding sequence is TGTGCCAGCGGTCGGACAGGGGCTAGCACAGATACGCAGTATTTT.